This TCR beta chain was sequenced during a study of T cells in Graves' hyperthyroidism and ophthalmopathy. This clonotype came up many times. From RNA transcripts, TCR beta CDR3 regions were amplified. The primer set for the first-round RT-PCR of the TCR CDR3 was HTBI. A single record per CDR3 protein comes from TCRdb applying MiXCR to the multiplex PCR reads. The repertoire holds about 360,000 distinct CDR3 sequences, under 15% seen once, with 9.2% in the top ten. This CDR3 spans 15 amino acids. V was cut by 4 bases and J by 0 bases, with 12 bases left in between. CDR1 is SGHVS, CDR2 FNYEAQ, per germline.

The TCR comes from a woman under 30 with Graves' hyperthyroidism. The V call is TRBV7-6, the J call TRBJ1-1; D remains ambiguous. Sequencing was performed on blood. The CDR3 reads CASSSPTAMNTEAFF. CDR3 nucleotide sequence: TGTGCCAGCAGCTCCCCGACGGCGATGAACACTGAAGCTTTCTTT. Full variable domain (missing parts from reference TRBV7-6 and TRBJ1-1): GAGVSQSPRYKVTKRGQDVALRCDPISGHVSLYWYRQALGQGPEFLTYFNYEAQQDKSGLPNDRFSAERPEGSISTLTIQRTEQRDSAMYRCASSSPTAMNTEAFFGQGTRLTVV.